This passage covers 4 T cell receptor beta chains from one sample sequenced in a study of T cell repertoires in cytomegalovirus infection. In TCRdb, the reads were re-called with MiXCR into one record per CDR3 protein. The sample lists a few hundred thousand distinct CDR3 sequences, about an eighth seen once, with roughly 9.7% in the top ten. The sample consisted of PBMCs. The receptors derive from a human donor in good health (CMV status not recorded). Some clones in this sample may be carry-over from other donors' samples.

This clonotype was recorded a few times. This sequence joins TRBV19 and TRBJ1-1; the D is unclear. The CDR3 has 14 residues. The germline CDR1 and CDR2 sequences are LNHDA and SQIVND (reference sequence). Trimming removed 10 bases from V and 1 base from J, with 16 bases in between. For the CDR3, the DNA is TGTGCCACCGCCGACGCTCCAGCGAACACTGAAGCTTTCTTT. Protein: CATADAPANTEAFF.

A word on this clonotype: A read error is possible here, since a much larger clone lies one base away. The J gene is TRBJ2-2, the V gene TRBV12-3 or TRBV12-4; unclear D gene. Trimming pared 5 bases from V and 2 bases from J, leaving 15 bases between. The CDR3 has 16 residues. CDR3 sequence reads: CASSQPEQLNTGELFF. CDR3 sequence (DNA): TGTGCCAGCAGTCAGCCGGAACAACTTAACACCGGGGAGCTGTTTTTT.

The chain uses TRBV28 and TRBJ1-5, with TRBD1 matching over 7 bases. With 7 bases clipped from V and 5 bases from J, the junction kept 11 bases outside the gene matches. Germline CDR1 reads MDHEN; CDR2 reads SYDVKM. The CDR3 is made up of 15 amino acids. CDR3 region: CASMYHRGSYQPQHF. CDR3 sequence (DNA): TGTGCCAGCATGTACCACAGGGGATCGTATCAGCCCCAGCATTTT.

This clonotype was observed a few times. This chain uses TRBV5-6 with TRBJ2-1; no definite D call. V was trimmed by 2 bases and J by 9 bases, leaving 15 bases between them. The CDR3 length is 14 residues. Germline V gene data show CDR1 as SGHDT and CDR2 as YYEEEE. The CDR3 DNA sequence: TGTGCCAGCAGCTTTTTTAGAGGAAGTAGTGAGCAGTTCTTC. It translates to CASSFFRGSSEQFF.